This TCR beta chain emerged from a study of blood T cells in healthy people across ages. The study, taken as a whole, reports: Aged donors had fewer naive CD4+ cells and lower diversity than long-lived donors.

Healthy Caucasian individuals from Russia aged roughly 6 to 95 were enrolled as donors. This clonotype was observed many times. The antigen remains undetermined. The CDR3 runs 14 residues. V lost 4 bases and J 0 bases, leaving 11 bases between the germline ends. In germline, CDR1 is SGHRS, CDR2 YFSETQ. Using a J-beta primer mix together with a sample-barcoded 5' primer, a second PCR was run for roughly 6 to 12 cycles. The authors tagged each cDNA molecule using a template-switch adaptor with 12 random nucleotides. Each CDR3 protein is one row after TCRdb ran MiXCR on the 5' RACE reads. Of 550,000 to 800,000 distinct CDR3 sequences listed, about 34% are singletons.

The chain is built from TRBV5-1 and TRBJ2-7; no firm D call. Source material: blood. The sequence was collected from a woman at least 80 years old in good health. CDR3 DNA sequence: TGCGCCAGCAGCCGTGACACCCGCTCCTACGAGCAGTACTTC. Translation gives CASSRDTRSYEQYF.